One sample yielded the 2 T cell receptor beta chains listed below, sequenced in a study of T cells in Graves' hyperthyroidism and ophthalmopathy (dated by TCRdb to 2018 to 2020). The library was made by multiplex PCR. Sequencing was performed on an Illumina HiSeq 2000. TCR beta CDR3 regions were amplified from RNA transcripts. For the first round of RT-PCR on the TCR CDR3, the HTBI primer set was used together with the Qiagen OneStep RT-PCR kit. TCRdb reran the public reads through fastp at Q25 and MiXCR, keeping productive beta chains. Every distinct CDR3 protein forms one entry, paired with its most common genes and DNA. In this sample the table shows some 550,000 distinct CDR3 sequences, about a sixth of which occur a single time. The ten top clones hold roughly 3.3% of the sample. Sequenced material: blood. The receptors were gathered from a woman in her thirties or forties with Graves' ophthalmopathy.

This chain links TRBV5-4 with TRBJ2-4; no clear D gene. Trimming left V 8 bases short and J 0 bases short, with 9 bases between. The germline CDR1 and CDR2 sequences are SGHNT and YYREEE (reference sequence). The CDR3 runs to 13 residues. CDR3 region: CASSNRAKNIQYF. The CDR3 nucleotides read TGTGCCAGTTCGAACCGAGCCAAAAACATTCAGTACTTC. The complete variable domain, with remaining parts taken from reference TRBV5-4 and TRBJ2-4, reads ETGVTQSPTHLIKTRGQQVTLRCSSQSGHNTVSWYQQALGQGPQFIFQYYREEENGRGNFPPRFSGLQFPNYSSELNVNALELDDSALYLCASSNRAKNIQYFGAGTRLSVL.

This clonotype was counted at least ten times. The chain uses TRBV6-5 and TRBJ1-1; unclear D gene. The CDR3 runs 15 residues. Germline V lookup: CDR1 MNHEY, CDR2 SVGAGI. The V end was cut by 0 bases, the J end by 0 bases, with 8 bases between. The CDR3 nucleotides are TGTGCCAGCAGTTACTCGGGCAGTATGAACACTGAAGCTTTCTTT. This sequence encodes CASSYSGSMNTEAFF.